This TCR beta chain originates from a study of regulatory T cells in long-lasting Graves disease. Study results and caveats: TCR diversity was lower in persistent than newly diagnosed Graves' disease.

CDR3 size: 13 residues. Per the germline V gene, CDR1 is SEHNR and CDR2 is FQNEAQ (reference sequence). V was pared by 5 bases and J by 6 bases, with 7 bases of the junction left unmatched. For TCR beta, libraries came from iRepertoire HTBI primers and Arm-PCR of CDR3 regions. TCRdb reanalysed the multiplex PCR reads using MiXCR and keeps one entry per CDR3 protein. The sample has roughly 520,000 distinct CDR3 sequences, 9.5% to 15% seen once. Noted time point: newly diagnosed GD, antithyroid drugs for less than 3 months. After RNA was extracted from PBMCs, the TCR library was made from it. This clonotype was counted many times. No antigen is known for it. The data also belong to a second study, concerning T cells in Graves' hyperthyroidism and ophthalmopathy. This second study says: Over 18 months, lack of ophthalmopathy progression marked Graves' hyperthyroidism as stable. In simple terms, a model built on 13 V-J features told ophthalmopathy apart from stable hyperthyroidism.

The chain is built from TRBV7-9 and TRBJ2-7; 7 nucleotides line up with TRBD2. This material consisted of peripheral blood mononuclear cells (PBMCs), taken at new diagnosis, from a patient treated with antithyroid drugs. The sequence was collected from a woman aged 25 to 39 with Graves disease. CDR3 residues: CASSEREGSEQYF. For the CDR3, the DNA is TGTGCCAGCAGCGAAAGGGAGGGTAGCGAGCAGTACTTC.